What follows is one TCR beta chain and its context. Its specificity is not known. This sample stems from a study of shared clonotypes between healthy human individuals. Study-level results: Specimens sampled were limited to blood, with tissue repertoires likely differing.

In germline, CDR1 is MNHEY, CDR2 SMNVEV (reference sequence). The V segment lost 6 bases and the J segment 3 bases; nucleotides outside the gene matches: 8. The CDR3 loop spans 15 amino acids. The authors ran the assay at deep level. TCRdb's copy holds only in-frame clones and misses some; the assay was immunoSEQ multiplex PCR. The sample has roughly 2 million clones, roughly 94% seen once. The sequence was obtained from a man aged 18 to 29 in good health. Specimen: naive CD4+ T cells sorted from blood. Stated subset: CD45RA+ positively selected. V gene TRBV27 combines with J gene TRBJ2-4, with TRBD1 identical over 7 bases. The CDR3 loop is CASRRTGPSKNIQYF. The CDR3 DNA reads TGTGCCAGCAGGAGGACAGGACCGAGCAAAAACATTCAGTACTTC.